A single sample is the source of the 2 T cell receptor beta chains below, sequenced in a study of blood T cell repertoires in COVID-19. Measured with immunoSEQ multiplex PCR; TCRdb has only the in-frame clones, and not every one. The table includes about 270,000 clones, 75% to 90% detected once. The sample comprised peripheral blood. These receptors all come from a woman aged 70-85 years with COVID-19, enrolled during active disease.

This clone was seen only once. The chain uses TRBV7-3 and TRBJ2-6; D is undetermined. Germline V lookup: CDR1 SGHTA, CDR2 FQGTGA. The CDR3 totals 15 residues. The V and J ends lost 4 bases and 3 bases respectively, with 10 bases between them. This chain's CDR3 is CASSYPAGGANVLTF. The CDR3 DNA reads TGTGCCAGCAGCTACCCCGCCGGTGGGGCCAACGTCCTGACTTTC.

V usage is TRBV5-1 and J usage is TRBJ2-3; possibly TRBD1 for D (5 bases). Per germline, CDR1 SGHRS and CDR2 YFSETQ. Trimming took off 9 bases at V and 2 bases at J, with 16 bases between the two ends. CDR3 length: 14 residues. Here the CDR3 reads CATPGGQNTDTQYF. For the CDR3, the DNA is TGCGCCACCCCGGGCGGACAAAACACAGATACGCAGTATTTT.